A selection of T cell receptor beta chains follows, all from one sample in a study of shared clonotypes between healthy human individuals. The table came from immunoSEQ multiplex PCR; TCRdb's copy has only in-frame clones and leaves some out. The table records about 2.1 million clones, 85% to 95% of them present only once. Sequencing was performed on naive CD8+ T cells from PBMCs. Receptor source: a man younger than 35 in good health. Some clones in this sample may be carry-over from other donors' samples. CDR3s include the opening cysteine and the closing phenylalanine or tryptophan. The order of the fields is J gene, clone size, V gene, D gene, CDR3 protein, CDR3 DNA. D genes are given only for firm matches. Expanded clones get a size class; other rows say once, few or many, or leave the size out.

>TRBJ2-7|.|TRBV30|.
CAWSATGEQYF
TGTGCCTGGAGTGCCACTGGCGAGCAGTACTTC
>TRBJ2-1|few|TRBV4-2|.
CASSQGNRYNEQFF
TGTGCCAGCAGCCAAGGCAATCGCTACAATGAGCAGTTCTTC
>TRBJ2-2|.|TRBV2|.
CASSVGHVLPDTGELFF
TGTGCCAGCAGTGTGGGACATGTTCTCCCTGACACCGGGGAGCTGTTTTTT
>TRBJ1-1|once|TRBV27|.
CASSLVGTTLEAFF
TGTGCCAGCAGTTTAGTTGGGACGACCCTTGAAGCTTTCTTT
>TRBJ2-2|.|TRBV2|TRBD2
CASSSTTSGTNTGELFF
TGTGCCAGCAGTTCCACGACTAGCGGGACGAACACCGGGGAGCTGTTTTTT
>TRBJ2-5|.|TRBV6-5|.
CASSYVGVQETQYF
TGTGCCAGCAGTTACGTCGGGGTGCAAGAGACCCAGTACTTC
>TRBJ2-7|.|TRBV2|.
CASRDRVVRVTYEQYF
TGTGCCAGCAGGGACCGGGTCGTGAGGGTAACCTACGAGCAGTACTTC
>TRBJ2-1|.|TRBV10-2|.
CASGDNEQFF
TGCGCCAGCGGAGACAATGAGCAGTTCTTC
>TRBJ2-1|.|TRBV7-8|TRBD2
CASSLLYGREGPLVEQFF
TGTGCCAGCAGCTTGTTGTATGGGCGGGAGGGCCCGTTGGTTGAGCAGTTCTTC
>TRBJ2-1|.|TRBV27|.
CASSLFSGGPYNEQFF
TGTGCCAGCAGTTTATTTAGCGGAGGGCCCTACAATGAGCAGTTCTTC
>TRBJ2-1|.|TRBV13|.
CASIWRVSSYNEQFF
TGTGCCAGCATTTGGCGGGTGAGCTCCTACAATGAGCAGTTCTTC
>TRBJ2-7|.|TRBV27|TRBD1
CASSFLLGQGATEQYF
TGTGCCAGCAGTTTCCTCCTAGGGCAGGGGGCGACCGAGCAGTACTTC
>TRBJ2-6|once|TRBV30|.
CAWRYPGFSGANVLTF
TGTGCCTGGAGGTACCCGGGCTTCTCTGGGGCCAACGTCCTGACTTTC
>TRBJ2-7|.|TRBV7-8|TRBD1
CANGSRGTGVYEQYF
TGTGCCAACGGATCTAGGGGGACAGGGGTTTACGAGCAGTACTTC
>TRBJ2-3|.|TRBV7-9|.
CASQSLVLYASYTQYF
TGTGCCAGCCAAAGCTTAGTTCTGTATGCTAGCTATACGCAGTATTTT
>TRBJ2-5|.|TRBV25-1|.
CASSDPQAQYF
TGTGCCAGCAGTGACCCCCAGGCCCAGTACTTC
>TRBJ1-5|once|TRBV9|.
CASSAGYSNQPQHF
TGTGCCAGCAGTGCCGGGTATAGCAATCAGCCCCAGCATTTT
>TRBJ2-1|once|TRBV7-9|TRBD2
CASSLSGRFIDEQFF
TGTGCCAGCAGCTTGAGCGGGAGATTTATCGATGAGCAGTTCTTC
>TRBJ2-7|.|TRBV27|.
CASSWGPTYEQYF
TGTGCCAGCAGTTGGGGGCCCACCTACGAGCAGTACTTC
>TRBJ2-1|.|TRBV11-2|.
CASSTGGTSSYNEQFF
TGTGCCAGCAGTACGGGGGGCACCTCCTCCTACAATGAGCAGTTCTTC
>TRBJ2-4|.|TRBV19|.
CASRSPREQDIQYF
TGTGCCAGTAGATCTCCTCGGGAGCAAGACATTCAGTACTTC
>TRBJ2-1|.|TRBV4-1|.
CASSQDPGPHNEQFF
TGCGCCAGCAGCCAAGATCCGGGTCCCCACAATGAGCAGTTCTTC
>TRBJ1-5|.|TRBV25-1|.
CASSVTGNQPQHF
TGTGCCAGCAGCGTCACGGGCAATCAGCCCCAGCATTTT
>TRBJ1-3|.|TRBV27|.
CASSLNFGGSGNTIYF
TGTGCCAGCAGTTTAAATTTTGGGGGCTCTGGAAACACCATATATTTT
>TRBJ2-4|.|TRBV6-1|TRBD2
CASSVPSGKLAKNIQYF
TGTGCCAGCAGTGTTCCTAGCGGGAAGCTAGCCAAAAACATTCAGTACTTC
>TRBJ2-7|.|TRBV10-1|.
CASSDQTSYEQYF
TGCGCCAGCAGTGACCAGACTAGTTACGAGCAGTACTTC
>TRBJ2-7|.|TRBV28|.
CASSSGSADEQYF
TGTGCCAGCAGTTCAGGTTCAGCCGACGAGCAGTACTTC
>TRBJ1-2|.|TRBV5-8|.
CASSLFYAAADGYTF
TGTGCCAGCAGCTTGTTCTACGCGGCGGCGGATGGCTACACCTTC
>TRBJ2-7|once|TRBV27|.
CASSLSGFAGRAPYEQYF
TGTGCCAGCAGTTTATCGGGGTTTGCAGGGCGGGCCCCCTACGAGCAGTACTTC
>TRBJ2-7|.|TRBV19|.
CASSITGYGDEQYF
TGTGCCAGTAGTATCACAGGGTATGGAGACGAGCAGTACTTC
>TRBJ2-7|.|TRBV21-1|.
CASSRPRDRVYEQYF
TGTGCCAGCAGCAGACCCCGGGACAGGGTCTACGAGCAGTACTTC
>TRBJ2-1|.|TRBV7-6|.
CASSPETDYNEQFF
TGTGCCAGCAGCCCCGAGACAGACTACAATGAGCAGTTCTTC
>TRBJ2-2|.|TRBV7-9|TRBD1
CASSPTGYRNTGELFF
TGTGCCAGCAGCCCGACAGGGTACAGGAACACCGGGGAGCTGTTTTTT
>TRBJ2-4|.|TRBV6-5|.
CASSPLDSRIQYF
TGTGCCAGCAGTCCTCTGGATAGTCGCATTCAGTACTTC
>TRBJ2-3|.|TRBV7-6|TRBD2
CASSTPSGRAPDTQYF
TGTGCCAGCAGCACTCCTAGCGGGAGGGCCCCAGATACGCAGTATTTT
>TRBJ2-7|.|TRBV7-9|TRBD1
CASSLSGQGYEQYF
TGTGCCAGCAGCTTATCCGGACAGGGCTACGAGCAGTACTTC
>TRBJ2-1|.|TRBV7-9|.
CASSPKGSLKEQFF
TGTGCCAGCAGCCCCAAGGGGAGTTTAAAGGAGCAGTTCTTC
>TRBJ1-5|.|TRBV19|.
CASSIRDNNQPQHF
TGTGCCAGTAGTATCAGGGACAACAATCAGCCCCAGCATTTT
>TRBJ1-4|.|TRBV28|.
CASSFFGVEEKLFF
TGTGCCAGCAGTTTTTTCGGGGTGGAGGAAAAACTGTTTTTT
>TRBJ1-4|.|TRBV7-6|.
CASSAVRAFNEKLFF
TGTGCCAGCAGCGCCGTAAGGGCCTTCAATGAAAAACTGTTTTTT
>TRBJ2-1|.|TRBV9|TRBD2
CASSVSGSTYNEQFF
TGTGCCAGCAGCGTAAGCGGGAGCACCTACAATGAGCAGTTCTTC
>TRBJ1-4|.|TRBV18|TRBD1
CASSPAPGQGFTEKLFF
TGTGCCAGCTCACCGGCCCCGGGACAGGGTTTTACTGAAAAACTGTTTTTT
>TRBJ2-3|.|TRBV10-3|.
CAISRLGVHADTQYF
TGTGCCATCAGCCGCTTGGGGGTTCACGCAGATACGCAGTATTTT
>TRBJ2-7|.|TRBV7-9|.
CASSFAPSATYEQYF
TGTGCCAGCAGCTTTGCCCCTAGCGCGACCTACGAGCAGTACTTC
>TRBJ2-1|.|TRBV5-1|TRBD2
CASSLGLAGINEQFF
TGCGCCAGCAGCTTGGGACTAGCGGGAATCAATGAGCAGTTCTTC
>TRBJ1-4|.|TRBV2|.
CASWPLGKGEKLFF
TGTGCCAGCTGGCCGTTAGGGAAGGGGGAAAAACTGTTTTTT